This T cell receptor beta chain came from a study of control samples from healthy donors and cancer patients. Produced via immunoSEQ multiplex PCR; TCRdb's table is partial and in-frame only. This sample has about 88,000 clones, with approximately 93% found just once. Germline CDR1 reads SGHTS; CDR2 reads YDEGEE. V shed 4 bases, J shed 2 bases, and the junction held 8 bases outside the gene matches. This CDR3 is built from 15 residues. The genes are TRBV5-8 and TRBJ2-5; 7 nucleotides agree with TRBD1. The sequence came from a man aged 18 to 29 in good health. Sequenced input: blood. CDR3 in DNA: TGTGCCAGCAGCGAGGACAGGCCTTTACAAGAGACCCAGTACTTC. Translating it yields CASSEDRPLQETQYF.